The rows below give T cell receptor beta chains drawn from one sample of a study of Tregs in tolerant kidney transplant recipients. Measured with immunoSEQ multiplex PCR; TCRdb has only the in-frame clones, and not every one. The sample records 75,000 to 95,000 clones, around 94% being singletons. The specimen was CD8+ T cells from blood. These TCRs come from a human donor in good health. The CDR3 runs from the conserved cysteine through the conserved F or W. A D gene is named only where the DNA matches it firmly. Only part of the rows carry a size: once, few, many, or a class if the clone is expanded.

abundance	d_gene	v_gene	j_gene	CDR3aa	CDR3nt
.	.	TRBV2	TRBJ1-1	CASSAGARGTEAFF	TGTGCCAGCAGTGCCGGGGCGCGGGGCACTGAAGCTTTCTTT
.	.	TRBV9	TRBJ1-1	CASSVVSGVNTEAFF	TGTGCCAGCAGCGTAGTTTCGGGGGTGAACACTGAAGCTTTCTTT
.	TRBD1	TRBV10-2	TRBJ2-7	CASRAYRGDTYEQYF	TGCGCCAGCAGGGCTTACAGGGGTGATACCTACGAGCAGTACTTC
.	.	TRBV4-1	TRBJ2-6	CASSQKETGVSGANVLTF	TGCGCCAGCAGCCAAAAGGAGACAGGTGTTTCTGGGGCCAACGTCCTGACTTTC
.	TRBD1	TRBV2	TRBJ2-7	CAGQGDTYEQYF	TGTGCCGGACAGGGGGATACCTACGAGCAGTACTTC
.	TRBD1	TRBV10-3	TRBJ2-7	CAISLTGTGADEQYF	TGTGCCATCAGTCTTACCGGGACAGGGGCAGACGAGCAGTACTTC
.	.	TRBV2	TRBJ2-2	CASTQGLPGTGELFF	TGTGCCAGCACTCAGGGACTCCCGGGCACCGGGGAGCTGTTTTTT
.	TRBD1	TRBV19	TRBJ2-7	CASSPRDRPNYEQYF	TGTGCCAGTAGTCCCCGGGACAGGCCCAACTACGAGCAGTACTTC
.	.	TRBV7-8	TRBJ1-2	CASSLLPAGSYTYGYTF	TGTGCCAGCAGCTTACTTCCGGCAGGGTCCTACACCTATGGCTACACCTTC
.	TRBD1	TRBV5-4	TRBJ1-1	CASSFPGQGSPDTEAFF	TGTGCCAGCAGCTTCCCGGGACAGGGGTCTCCGGACACTGAAGCTTTCTTT
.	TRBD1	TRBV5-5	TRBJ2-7	CASTFRDRVFDEQYF	TGTGCCAGCACCTTCAGGGACAGGGTTTTTGACGAGCAGTACTTC
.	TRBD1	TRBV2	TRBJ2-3	CASSDVWDRGGADTQYF	TGTGCCAGCAGTGATGTTTGGGACAGGGGAGGCGCAGATACGCAGTATTTT
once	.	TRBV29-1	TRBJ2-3	CSVEGGQGLTDTQYF	TGCAGCGTTGAAGGAGGTCAGGGCCTCACAGATACGCAGTATTTT
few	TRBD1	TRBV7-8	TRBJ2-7	CASSLLRGWDSYEQYF	TGTGCCAGCAGCTTACTCAGGGGGTGGGACTCCTACGAGCAGTACTTC
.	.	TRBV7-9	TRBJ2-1	CASSPTENEQFF	TGTGCCAGCAGCCCGACAGAAAATGAGCAGTTCTTC
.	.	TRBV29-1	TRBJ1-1	CSVEDQGSPEAFF	TGCAGCGTTGAAGATCAGGGATCTCCTGAAGCTTTCTTT
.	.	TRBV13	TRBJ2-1	CASSPPPTTLHNEQFF	TGTGCCAGCAGCCCTCCCCCCACGACCCTCCACAATGAGCAGTTCTTC
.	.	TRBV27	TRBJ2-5	CASSLTRDSETQYF	TGTGCCAGCAGTTTAACCAGGGATTCGGAGACCCAGTACTTC
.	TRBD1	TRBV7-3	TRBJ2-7	CASSSGGQGFGHEQYF	TGTGCCAGCAGCTCAGGAGGACAGGGGTTCGGGCACGAGCAGTACTTC
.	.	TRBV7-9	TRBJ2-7	CASSLVRPDRGRHEQYF	TGTGCCAGCAGCTTAGTTCGCCCGGACCGAGGGCGCCACGAGCAGTACTTC
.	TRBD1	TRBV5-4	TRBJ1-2	CASSSGTAYGYTF	TGTGCCAGCAGCTCCGGGACAGCCTATGGCTACACCTTC